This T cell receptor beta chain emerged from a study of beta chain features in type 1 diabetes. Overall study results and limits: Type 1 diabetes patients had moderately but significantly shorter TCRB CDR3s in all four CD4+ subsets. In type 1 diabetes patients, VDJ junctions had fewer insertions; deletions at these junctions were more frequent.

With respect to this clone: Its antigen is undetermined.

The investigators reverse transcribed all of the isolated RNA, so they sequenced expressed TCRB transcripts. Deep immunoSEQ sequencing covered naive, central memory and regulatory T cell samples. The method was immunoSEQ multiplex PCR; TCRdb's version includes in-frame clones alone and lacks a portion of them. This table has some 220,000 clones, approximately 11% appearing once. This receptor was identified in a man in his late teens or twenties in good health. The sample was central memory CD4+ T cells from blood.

The chain's CDR3 is CAWSALSPEAFF. The CDR3 DNA sequence: TGTGCCTGGAGTGCCCTATCCCCTGAAGCTTTCTTT. V gene TRBV30 combines with J gene TRBJ1-1; D uncertain. The CDR3 has 12 amino acids. Germline V gene lookup returns CDR1 GTSNPN and CDR2 SVGIG (reference sequence). V lost 1 base to trimming and J lost 6 bases, with 9 bases between them.